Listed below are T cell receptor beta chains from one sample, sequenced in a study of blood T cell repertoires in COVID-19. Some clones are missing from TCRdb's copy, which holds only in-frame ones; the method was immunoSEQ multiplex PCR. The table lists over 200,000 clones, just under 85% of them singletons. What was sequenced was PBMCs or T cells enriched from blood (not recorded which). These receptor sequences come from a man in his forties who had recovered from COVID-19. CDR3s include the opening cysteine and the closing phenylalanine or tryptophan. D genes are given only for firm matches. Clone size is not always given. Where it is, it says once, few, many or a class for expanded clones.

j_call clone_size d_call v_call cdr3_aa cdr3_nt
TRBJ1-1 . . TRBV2 CASAGGDTEAFF TGTGCCAGCGCGGGGGGGGACACTGAAGCTTTCTTT
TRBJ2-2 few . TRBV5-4 CASSLVDSASTGELFF TGTGCCAGCAGCTTGGTTGATAGCGCGAGCACCGGGGAGCTGTTTTTT
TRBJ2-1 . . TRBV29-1 CSVEYNADRVDNEQFF TGCAGCGTTGAATATAATGCCGATCGGGTAGACAATGAGCAGTTCTTC
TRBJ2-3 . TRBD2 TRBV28 CASSFIIAGGGDTQYF TGTGCCAGCAGTTTTATAATAGCGGGAGGAGGAGATACGCAGTATTTT
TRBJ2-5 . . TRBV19 CASSMGYRVGETQYF TGTGCCAGTAGTATGGGGTACAGGGTAGGGGAGACCCAGTACTTC
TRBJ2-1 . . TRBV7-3 CASSLTSKGEQFF TGTGCCAGCAGCTTGACTAGTAAGGGCGAGCAGTTCTTC
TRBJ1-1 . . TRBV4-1 CASSHMGLVTEAFF TGCGCCAGCAGCCATATGGGGCTGGTGACTGAAGCTTTCTTT
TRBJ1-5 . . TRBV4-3 CASSQEEGPQGWPQHF TGCGCCAGCAGCCAAGAAGAAGGGCCACAGGGTTGGCCCCAGCATTTT
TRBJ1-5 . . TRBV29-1 CSVAGSNQPQHF TGCAGCGTTGCAGGGAGCAATCAGCCCCAGCATTTT
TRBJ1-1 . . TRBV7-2 CASSLGRGYGTEAFF TGTGCCAGCAGCTTAGGGCGGGGGTACGGCACTGAAGCTTTCTTT
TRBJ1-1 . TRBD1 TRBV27 CASSPSQGQNTEAFF TGTGCCAGCAGTCCATCACAGGGGCAGAACACTGAAGCTTTCTTT
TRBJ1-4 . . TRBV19 CASGTTFNEKLFF TGTGCCAGTGGGACAACCTTCAATGAAAAACTGTTTTTT
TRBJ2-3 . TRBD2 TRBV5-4 CASSSGLARSTDTQYF TGTGCCAGCAGCTCGGGACTAGCGAGAAGCACAGATACGCAGTATTTT
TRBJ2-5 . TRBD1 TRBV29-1 CSVEGDRGKTQYF TGCAGCGTTGAAGGGGACAGGGGAAAGACCCAGTACTTC
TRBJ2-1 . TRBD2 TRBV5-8 CASSYGRVKSNEQFF TGTGCCAGCAGCTATGGGAGGGTTAAGTCCAATGAGCAGTTCTTC
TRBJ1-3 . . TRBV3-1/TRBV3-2 CASSQGGLGNTIYF TGTGCCAGCAGCCAAGGAGGGCTCGGAAACACCATATATTTT
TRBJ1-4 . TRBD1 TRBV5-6 CASSRQGFREKLFF TGTGCCAGCAGCCGACAGGGGTTTCGCGAAAAACTGTTTTTT
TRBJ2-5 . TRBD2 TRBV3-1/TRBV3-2 CASSRQAGGRGSETQYF TGTGCCAGCAGCCGACAAGCGGGGGGCCGAGGCTCGGAGACCCAGTACTTC
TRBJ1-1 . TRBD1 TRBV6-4 CASSTWDRRMNTEAFF TGTGCCAGCAGTACATGGGACAGAAGAATGAACACTGAAGCTTTCTTT
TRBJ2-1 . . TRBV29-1 CSVVGMTAAGINEQFF TGCAGCGTTGTGGGGATGACCGCAGCGGGTATCAATGAGCAGTTCTTC
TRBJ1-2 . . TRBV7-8 CASSPGSYGYTF TGTGCCAGCAGCCCGGGTAGTTATGGCTACACCTTC
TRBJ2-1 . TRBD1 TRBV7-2 CASSAGTGSYNEQFF TGTGCCAGCAGCGCCGGGACAGGTTCCTACAATGAGCAGTTCTTC
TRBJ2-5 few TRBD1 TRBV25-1 CASSESLTGEETQYF TGTGCCAGCAGTGAATCTCTGACAGGGGAAGAGACCCAGTACTTC
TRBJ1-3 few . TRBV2 CASRQTGSGNTIYF TGTGCCAGCAGGCAGACAGGTTCTGGAAACACCATATATTTT
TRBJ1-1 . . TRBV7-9 CASSLGIGGGNTEAFF TGTGCCAGCAGCTTAGGGATTGGGGGCGGGAACACTGAAGCTTTCTTT
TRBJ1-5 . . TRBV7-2 CASSPQGQPSNQPQHF TGTGCCAGCAGCCCCCAGGGACAACCTAGCAATCAGCCCCAGCATTTT
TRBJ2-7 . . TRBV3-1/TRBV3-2 CASSPSGTNYEQYF TGTGCCAGCAGCCCCTCCGGGACAAACTACGAGCAGTACTTC
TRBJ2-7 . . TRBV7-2 CASSPRTVYEQYF TGTGCCAGCAGCCCCAGGACAGTCTACGAGCAGTACTTC
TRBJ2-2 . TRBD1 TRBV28 CASSLGQTGELFF TGTGCCAGCAGTTTGGGACAGACCGGGGAGCTGTTTTTT
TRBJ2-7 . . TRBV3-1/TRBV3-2 CASSLNPGYEQYF TGTGCCAGCAGCCTGAACCCGGGGTACGAGCAGTACTTC
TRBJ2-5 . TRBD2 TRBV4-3 CASSQVAGGPSQETQYF TGCGCCAGCAGCCAGGTAGCGGGGGGGCCCAGTCAAGAGACCCAGTACTTC
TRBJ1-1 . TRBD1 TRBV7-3 CASSLGQGTTEAFF TGTGCCAGCAGCTTAGGACAGGGAACCACTGAAGCTTTCTTT
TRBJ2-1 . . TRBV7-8 CASTQRIGNEQFF TGTGCCAGTACCCAGCGAATTGGGAATGAGCAGTTCTTC
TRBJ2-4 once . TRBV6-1 CASSETPGSIF TGTGCCAGCAGTGAAACCCCAGGATCAATCTTC
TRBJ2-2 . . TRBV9 CASSVVGQNTGELFF TGTGCCAGCAGCGTGGTGGGCCAGAACACCGGGGAGCTGTTTTTT
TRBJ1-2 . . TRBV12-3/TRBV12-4 CASSFPGNYGYTF TGTGCCAGCAGTTTCCCCGGGAACTATGGCTACACCTTC
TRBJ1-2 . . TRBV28 CATTSRGADGYTF TGTGCCACCACCTCCCGGGGGGCGGATGGCTACACCTTC
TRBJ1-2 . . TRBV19 CASWPQGPGGYTF TGTGCCAGTTGGCCCCAGGGCCCCGGGGGCTACACCTTC
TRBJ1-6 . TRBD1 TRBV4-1 CASSQEPGQGHRPLHF TGCGCCAGCAGCCAAGAACCGGGACAGGGGCATCGTCCCCTCCACTTT
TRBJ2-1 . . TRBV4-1 CASSPEGDYNEQFF TGCGCCAGCAGCCCCGAGGGAGACTACAATGAGCAGTTCTTC
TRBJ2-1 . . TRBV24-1 CATSDPGLAGSSYNEQFF TGTGCCACCAGTGACCCGGGCCTAGCTGGTAGCTCCTACAATGAGCAGTTCTTC
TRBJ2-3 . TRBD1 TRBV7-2 CASSGRTGGTDTQYF TGTGCCAGCAGCGGCCGGACAGGGGGCACAGATACGCAGTATTTT
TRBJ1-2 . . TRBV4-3 CASSQERTADQLYGYTF TGCGCCAGCAGCCAAGAAAGGACAGCAGACCAGCTCTATGGCTACACCTTC
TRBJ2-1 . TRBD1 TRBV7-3 CASSLQGAGNEQFF TGTGCCAGCAGCTTACAGGGGGCGGGTAATGAGCAGTTCTTC
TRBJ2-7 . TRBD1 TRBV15 CATSSGTGFYEQYF TGTGCCACCAGCTCCGGGACAGGGTTCTACGAGCAGTACTTC